Listed below are T cell receptor beta chains from one sample, sequenced in a study of long-term antiretroviral therapy in people with HIV. Here immunoSEQ multiplex PCR was the method, and the copy in TCRdb shows in-frame clones only, minus some. The sample includes tens of thousands of clones, about 89% of them seen just once. The material was unsorted PBMCs, obtained 0.1 years before starting antiretroviral therapy. The receptors originated from a woman in her forties or fifties with HIV. The CDR3 runs from the conserved cysteine through the conserved F or W. D genes are given only for firm matches. Clone sizes are given selectively: once, few, many, or a class where the clone is expanded.

D gene	V gene	J gene	clone size	CDR3 DNA	CDR3 protein
TRBD2	TRBV9	TRBJ2-3	NA	TGTGCCAGCAGCGAACCCCTAAGCGGGGGGGCGACAGATACGCAGTATTTT	CASSEPLSGGATDTQYF
NA	TRBV5-4	TRBJ1-1	few	TGTGCCAGCAACCCTGGGGTTCAAAACACTGAAGCTTTCTTT	CASNPGVQNTEAFF
NA	TRBV7-2	TRBJ2-7	NA	TGTGCCAGCAGCTTAACCGGGACAACCACCTACGAGCAGTACTTC	CASSLTGTTTYEQYF
TRBD1	TRBV10-3	TRBJ1-2	NA	TGTGCCATCAGTGAATACTCGACAGGGGATGGGTACACCTTC	CAISEYSTGDGYTF
TRBD1	TRBV7-9	TRBJ1-6	once	TGTGCCAGCAGCTCCTCGACAGGGATTCATTCACCCCTCCACTTT	CASSSSTGIHSPLHF
TRBD2	TRBV7-6	TRBJ2-5	medium-sized	TGTGCCAGCAGCTTAAGGGCGGGAGGCCCAGAGACCCAGTACTTC	CASSLRAGGPETQYF
TRBD1	TRBV27	TRBJ1-5	NA	TGTGCCAGCAAGGGGACAGGGGGCAATCAGCCCCAGCATTTT	CASKGTGGNQPQHF
NA	TRBV7-3	TRBJ2-3	NA	TGTGCCAGCAGCTTAGAATCACTAGATGCTACGCAGTATTTT	CASSLESLDATQYF
TRBD2	TRBV2	TRBJ2-1	NA	TGTGCCAGCAGGGATACTAGCGGGGTGGTCGAGCAGTTCTTC	CASRDTSGVVEQFF
TRBD1	TRBV5-1	TRBJ2-7	NA	TGCGCCAGCAGCTTGGATGGGCCGAGACAGGGCTCCTACGAGCAGTACTTC	CASSLDGPRQGSYEQYF
TRBD1	TRBV25-1	TRBJ1-2	NA	TGTGCCAGCAGGTCGACAGGGCGTGGCTACACCTTC	CASRSTGRGYTF
NA	TRBV21-1	TRBJ1-2	NA	TGTGCCAGCAGCAAAGCGCCCGGGGACTATGGCTACACCTTC	CASSKAPGDYGYTF
NA	TRBV6-1	TRBJ1-5	NA	TGTGCCAGCAGTGAAGAGGGAGAGCACCAGCCCCAGCATTTT	CASSEEGEHQPQHF
NA	TRBV4-1	TRBJ1-4	NA	TGCGCCAGCAGCCAAGTAGTTGGACCGAGGGAAAAACTGTTTTTT	CASSQVVGPREKLFF
NA	TRBV7-9	TRBJ2-2	few	TGTGCCAGCAGCTCGTATATAGAGGGGGACACCGGGGAGCTGTTTTTT	CASSSYIEGDTGELFF
TRBD1	TRBV27	TRBJ1-6	few	TGTGCCAGCAGTCGGGACAGGGGGCATTCACCCCTCCACTTT	CASSRDRGHSPLHF
TRBD1	TRBV7-6	TRBJ2-7	NA	TGTGCCAGCAGCCCGCCGGGACAGGTTCTCGAGCAGTACTTC	CASSPPGQVLEQYF
NA	TRBV7-2	TRBJ2-7	NA	TGTGCCAGCAGCTTGATTAGAAACTACGAGCAGTACTTC	CASSLIRNYEQYF
TRBD1	TRBV11-2	TRBJ2-2	NA	TGTGCCTCAAAGGGGACAGGGGGCGCGAGCGGGGAGCTGTTTTTT	CASKGTGGASGELFF
NA	TRBV11-3	TRBJ2-3	NA	TGTGCCAGCAGCTTAGCGAGTGACACAGATACGCAGTATTTT	CASSLASDTDTQYF